The T cell receptor beta chain described here comes from a study of T cells in Graves' hyperthyroidism and ophthalmopathy (dated by TCRdb to about 2019). Study-wide context: Peripheral blood samples were taken at initial diagnosis, before any treatment was given. Prospective prediction of ophthalmopathy was tested in an independent validation cohort of approximately 19 hyperthyroidism patients and 17 patients who later progressed to ophthalmopathy. To identify TCR V-J signatures that set the groups apart, the researchers used a discovery cohort of 100 patients, made up of 40 to 45 with Graves' ophthalmopathy and some 60 with stable Graves' hyperthyroidism. Once sampling was done, hyperthyroidism patients were given methimazole at a starting dose of 30 mg daily, whereas ophthalmopathy patients were given high-dose intravenous methylprednisolone. The paper reports TCR Vbeta CDR3 sequencing of 130 to 150 peripheral blood samples: some 44 ophthalmopathy, over 70 hyperthyroidism and about 17 progressor patients. The 75 to 100 discovery patients were randomly divided into training and test sets at a 7:3 ratio. In more than 5 Graves' hyperthyroidism patients, the study also compared T-cell repertoires from thyroid tissue with T-cell repertoires from blood. The study at large found these results: In validation, the model predicted progression to ophthalmopathy a median of approximately 6.3 months before onset, with about 71% sensitivity and roughly 72% specificity. Most expanded thyroid clonotypes (frequency above 0.001) were also detected in blood, suggesting blood repertoires may reflect thyroid immune responses. In cross-validation, a model built on a 13 V-J signature told ophthalmopathy apart from stable hyperthyroidism with approximately 91% sensitivity and about 81% specificity, and in testing the same model reached 80%/75%. No statistical method was used to set the sample size in advance, and investigators knew the group allocation.

From the cysteine up to the phenylalanine, the CDR3 has a length of 14 residues. The kept DNA is CDR3 alone, 42 bases in frame from the first base. Remarks on this clonotype: Its binding antigen is unknown. A much larger clone lies a single base off, so this may be a read error.

In the ophthalmopathy patients, disease was moderately to severely active, with a Clinical Activity Score of 3 or more, a NOSPECS grade of 4 or more, and a duration of less than 3 months. Patients with uncontrolled infections, other autoimmune diseases, pregnancy or lactation were excluded. Clinical symptoms, serum thyroxine and TRAb, thyroid ultrasound, and orbital computed tomography formed the basis for the diagnoses. PBMCs were isolated from about 10 ml of fresh peripheral blood by Ficoll-Paque density gradient centrifugation. Trizol reagent was used to extract total RNA, and RNA quality was then checked on an Agilent 2100 Bioanalyzer. TCR beta CDR3 regions were amplified from RNA transcripts. The TCR CDR3 was subjected to a first round of RT-PCR using the HTBI primer set and the Qiagen OneStep RT-PCR kit. A second multiplex PCR round built the libraries, followed by size selection and purification. The libraries were sequenced on an Illumina HiSeq2000 using paired-end 100 bp reads. On the authors' methods: Raw data were processed with SOAPnuke, discarding reads with adapters, uncalled bases, mean Phred below 15, or no exact constant-primer or identifier match. High-quality paired reads were merged using COPE v1.2.5, and each unique nucleotide sequence was defined as a clonotype. MiTCR v1.1 was used to align the clonotypes against IMGT TRBV, TRBD and TRBJ reference segments. Only V-J combinations with frequency above 0.0001, covering roughly 99% of repertoires, were analysed. A TCS score was defined as the ratio of F50 (clonal expansion) to E x V (chaos), with BLOSUM62-based TCRdist applied between CDR3 peptides within each V-J. Welch's t-statistics and random forest reduced 500 to 650 V-J features to some 14, which were used in a naive Bayes classifier (R e1071). The raw public reads went through TCRdb reprocessing: fastp at Q25, MiXCR clone calling, in-frame beta chains kept. Identical CDR3 proteins give one entry, which carries the most common genes and DNA. The V and J calls were not made by the authors but by TCRdb's processing. The sample table contains hundreds of thousands of distinct CDR3 sequences; only one count was recorded for about 14% of them. Around an eighth of the sample rests with the top ten.

The sample was blood. Recombination joined TRBV12-3 or TRBV12-4 with TRBJ2-2; 5 matching bases give a weak D call of TRBD2. This TCR was sampled from a woman in her 50s with Graves' ophthalmopathy. Here is the DNA: TGTGCCAGCAGGCGTCACGGGGAGACCGGGGAGCAGTTTTTT. It translates to CASRRHGETGEQFF.